The 26 T cell receptor beta chains below were found in one sample sequenced in a study of blood T cell repertoires in COVID-19 (dated by TCRdb to 2018 to 2021). Libraries came from the immunoSEQ multiplex PCR assay. This immuneACCESS table, as held by TCRdb, lists in-frame sequences with V and J called but not all clones. Of the missing ones, under half trace to an unresolved V gene in checked studies; the others have no known cause. For this sample the table gives 200,000 to 250,000 clones, of which approximately 85% were detected only once. Together, the top ten hold under 2.5% of the sample. The sequenced sample consisted of peripheral blood. These TCRs come from an older woman with COVID-19, enrolled during active disease.

The genes are TRBV2 and TRBJ2-7; possibly TRBD1 for D (5 bases). The CDR3 totals 13 residues. V lost 1 base and J lost 2, with 6 bases in between. Per the germline V gene, CDR1 is SNHLY and CDR2 is FYNNEI. The CDR3 region is CASSEGRAYEQYF. The CDR3 coding sequence is TGTGCCAGCAGTGAAGGCAGGGCCTACGAGCAGTACTTC.

This clone came up once. This rearrangement joins TRBV7-2 to TRBJ2-3; 9 bases fit TRBD2. This CDR3 spans 15 amino acids. Germline-derived CDR1 and CDR2 are SGHTA and FQGNSA. Trimming removed 4 bases from V and 2 bases from J; junction bases left unmatched: 4. The CDR3 DNA reads as TGTGCCAGCAGCTCAGGACTAGCGACCACAGATACGCAGTATTTT. Translated, it gives CASSSGLATTDTQYF.

The V and J genes are TRBV29-1 and TRBJ2-4; TRBD1 aligns across 9 bases. Trimming took 0 bases from V and 8 from J; bases not matched to a gene: 14. Germline V lookup: CDR1 SQVTM, CDR2 ANQGSEA. The CDR3 is made up of 17 amino acids. The CDR3 DNA follows: TGCAGCGTTGAAGATCGGGACAGGGACCATATAAGGGACATTCAGTACTTC. Translated: CSVEDRDRDHIRDIQYF.

The gene calls are TRBV5-1 and TRBJ2-5, with 9 positions matching TRBD2. J lost 7 bases, V lost 4 bases, and 14 bases had no gene match. The germline gives CDR1 SGHRS, CDR2 YFSETQ. CDR3 length: 16 residues. The CDR3: CASSPAAGGPSGTQYF. The DNA for the CDR3 is TGCGCCAGCAGCCCCGCGGCGGGGGGGCCCTCCGGGACCCAGTACTTC. The full variable domain, its missing parts supplied by reference TRBV5-1 and TRBJ2-5, is KAGVTQTPRYLIKTRGQQVTLSCSPISGHRSVSWYQQTPGQGLQFLFEYFSETQRNKGNFPGRFSGRQFSNSRSEMNVSTLELGDSALYLCASSPAAGGPSGTQYFGPGTRLLVL.

This clone was seen a single time. This same CDR3 is encoded by further DNA sequences in the sample. The chain links TRBV9 to TRBJ2-7, with 9 nucleotides matching TRBD2. Germline CDR1 SGDLS, CDR2 YYNGEE. CDR3 size: 15 residues. V dropped 0 bases and J dropped 0; count of bases not matched to a gene: 1. CDR3 in amino acids: CASSVDSGGSYEQYF. The CDR3 region has the DNA TGTGCCAGCAGCGTAGATAGCGGGGGCTCCTACGAGCAGTACTTC.

The gene calls are TRBV15 and TRBJ2-1; 10 nucleotides align to TRBD2. The CDR3 contains 17 residues. Per the germline V gene, CDR1 is LNHNV and CDR2 is YYDKDF (reference sequence). J was trimmed by 4 bases and V by 1 base; bases with no gene match: 7. CDR3: CATSRASGGRQYNEQFF. DNA for the CDR3: TGTGCCACCAGCAGAGCTAGCGGGGGCCGTCAGTACAATGAGCAGTTCTTC.

The chain links TRBV19 to TRBJ1-2; weak D call: TRBD1 (5 bases). Germline assignment: CDR1 LNHDA and CDR2 SQIVND (reference sequence). Trimming took off 4 bases at V and 2 bases at J, with 14 bases between the two ends. The length of the CDR3 is 15 residues. The CDR3 region has the DNA TGTGCCAGTAGTAGGGGGGGGTTCCCGAACTATGGCTACACCTTC. Protein product: CASSRGGFPNYGYTF.

The CDR3 DNA reads as TGTGCCATCAGCCGGGGGGGCCAAAGCTCCTACGAGCAGTACTTC. This sequence encodes CAISRGGQSSYEQYF. The V and J genes are TRBV10-3 and TRBJ2-7; 8 nucleotides align to TRBD2. The length of the CDR3 is 15 residues. Germline lookup yields CDR1 ENHRY and CDR2 SYGVKD. Unmatched junction bases numbered 7, after V lost 6 bases and J lost 0 bases.

J is TRBJ1-2 and V is TRBV13, with TRBD1 matching 11 bases. The CDR3 is made up of 16 amino acids. Trimming removed 4 bases from V and 4 bases from J; junction bases left unmatched: 8. The germline V gene encodes CDR1 PRHDT and CDR2 FYEKMQ (reference sequence). CDR3 coding DNA: TGTGCCAGCAGCTATGGACAGGGGGCCCAATCCTATGGCTACACCTTC. Translating it yields CASSYGQGAQSYGYTF.

The chain joins TRBV19 to TRBJ1-6; 10 bases map to TRBD1. The CDR3 has 13 residues. Germline CDR1 and CDR2: LNHDA and SQIVND (reference sequence). V trimming: 7 bases; J trimming: 9 bases; junction bases outside the gene matches: 3. The CDR3 nucleotides are TGTGCCAGTAAGGGGACAGGGGTTTCACCCCTCCACTTT. This encodes CASKGTGVSPLHF. Using reference TRBV19 and TRBJ1-6 for the parts outside the CDR3, the full variable domain is DGGITQSPKYLFRKEGQNVTLSCEQNLNHDAMYWYRQDPGQGLRLIYYSQIVNDFQKGDIAEGYSVSREKKESFPLTVTSAQKNPTAFYLCASKGTGVSPLHFGNGTRLTVT.

This chain connects TRBV19 to TRBJ2-5, with TRBD2 matching over 9 bases. With V trimmed by 6 bases and J by 5 bases, 7 bases remained unmatched. The V gene's germline CDR1 is LNHDA and CDR2 SQIVND (reference sequence). This CDR3 comprises 14 residues. CDR3: CASSPAGGHETQYF. The CDR3 DNA is TGTGCCAGTAGCCCCGCGGGGGGGCATGAGACCCAGTACTTC. The entire variable domain, with the rest obtained from reference TRBV19 and TRBJ2-5, is as follows: DGGITQSPKYLFRKEGQNVTLSCEQNLNHDAMYWYRQDPGQGLRLIYYSQIVNDFQKGDIAEGYSVSREKKESFPLTVTSAQKNPTAFYLCASSPAGGHETQYFGPGTRLLVL.

This clone has only one observation. J is TRBJ2-1 and V is TRBV4-3; 14 bases align to TRBD2. The length of the CDR3 is 15 residues. Per germline, CDR1 LGHNA and CDR2 YSLEER. V dropped 6 bases and J dropped 6; count of bases not matched to a gene: 4. CDR3 sequence (DNA): TGCGCCAGCAGTCACGGGACTAGCGGGAGCAATGAGCAGTTCTTC. Protein product: CASSHGTSGSNEQFF.

This rearrangement joins TRBV5-1 to TRBJ2-3, with TRBD2 matching over 12 bases. With 0 bases clipped from V and 5 bases from J, the junction kept 1 base outside the gene matches. Germline assignment: CDR1 SGHRS and CDR2 YFSETQ. The CDR3 covers 15 residues. The CDR3 is CASSLGLAGVDTQYF. The CDR3 bases are TGCGCCAGCAGCTTGGGACTAGCGGGGGTAGATACGCAGTATTTT.

The gene calls are TRBV29-1 and TRBJ2-5; D is unclear. This CDR3 comprises 12 residues. Trimming stripped 3 bases from V and 2 bases from J, with 7 bases between. CDR1 is SQVTM and CDR2 is ANQGSEA in the germline V gene. The CDR3 DNA is TGCAGCGTTGACAGGCTACAAGAGACCCAGTACTTC. This encodes CSVDRLQETQYF. The whole variable domain, remainder taken from reference TRBV29-1 and TRBJ2-5, is SAVISQKPSRDICQRGTSLTIQCQVDSQVTMMFWYRQQPGQSLTLIATANQGSEATYESGFVIDKFPISRPNLTFSTLTVSNMSPEDSSIYLCSVDRLQETQYFGPGTRLLVL.

The genes are TRBV7-2 and TRBJ2-2; weak D call: TRBD2 (6 bases). The length of the CDR3 is 15 residues. Deletions cut 5 bases from V and 5 bases from J, with 15 bases between. Germline values: CDR1 SGHTA, CDR2 FQGNSA. This chain's CDR3 is CASSPNYGGTGELFF. In DNA, the CDR3 is TGTGCCAGCAGCCCTAATTACGGGGGAACCGGGGAGCTGTTTTTT.

The chain joins TRBV5-5 to TRBJ2-5, with D tentatively TRBD2 (5 bases). V was trimmed by 2 bases and J by 9 bases, leaving 11 bases between them. Germline V CDR1 and CDR2: SGHKS, YYEKEE (reference sequence). The CDR3 length is 12 residues. The CDR3 sequence: CASSFGPGAQYF. Here the CDR3 DNA reads TGTGCCAGCAGCTTTGGGCCCGGGGCCCAGTACTTC.

This sequence joins TRBV5-1 and TRBJ2-3; TRBD1 might be the D (5 bases). V shed 0 bases and J shed 2 bases, with 10 bases lying between them. Germline V gives CDR1 SGHRS, CDR2 YFSETQ. CDR3 length: 15 residues. The CDR3 DNA reads TGCGCCAGCAGCTTGGGACAGCCTCCCACAGATACGCAGTATTTT. Encoded protein: CASSLGQPPTDTQYF.

The V call is TRBV6-2 or TRBV6-3, the J call TRBJ2-1; 13 nucleotides align to TRBD2. The length of the CDR3 is 15 residues. The trim removed 5 bases at V and 9 bases at J, leaving 7 bases unmatched. Germline lookup yields CDR1 MNHEY and CDR2 SVGEGT. This chain's CDR3 is CASSPGLAGTSEQFF. In nucleotides, the CDR3 is TGTGCCAGCAGTCCGGGACTAGCGGGGACAAGTGAGCAGTTCTTC.

The V call is TRBV10-3, the J call TRBJ2-1, with unresolved D. This CDR3 has 12 amino acids. Looked up from germline, CDR1 is ENHRY and CDR2 is SYGVKD. Trimming left V 8 bases short and J 9 bases short, with 14 bases between. CDR3 amino acids: CAIGPRDAEQFF. CDR3 nucleotide sequence: TGTGCCATCGGGCCGCGCGACGCTGAGCAGTTCTTC.

The V call is TRBV12-5, the J call TRBJ2-7; possibly TRBD1 for D (6 bases). The length of the CDR3 is 14 residues. With 6 bases removed from V and 2 bases from J, the gap between germline ends came to 14 bases. Germline CDR1 and CDR2: LGHNT and FRNRAP. CDR3 in amino acids: CASGGTGKAYEQYF. The CDR3 nucleotides read TGTGCTAGTGGGGGTACAGGGAAGGCCTACGAGCAGTACTTC.

Written as DNA, the CDR3 is TGTGCCACCAGTGCCGGGGGGTACACAGATACGCAGTATTTT. Translating it yields CATSAGGYTDTQYF. V is TRBV24-1 and J is TRBJ2-3, with 7 nucleotides matching TRBD2. There are 14 residues in the CDR3. The junction had 3 bases not matched to a gene; V was cut back by 5 bases and J by 2 bases. The germline V gene has CDR1 KGHDR and CDR2 SFDVKD.

The chain couples TRBV5-6 to TRBJ2-1; perhaps TRBD2 as D (5 bases). Trimming removed 1 base from V and 1 base from J, with 9 bases in between. Per the germline V gene, CDR1 is SGHDT and CDR2 is YYEEEE. CDR3 size: 15 residues. The CDR3 loop reads CASSLYSASYNEQFF. The CDR3 DNA reads TGTGCCAGCAGCTTGTATAGCGCATCCTACAATGAGCAGTTCTTC.

This chain links TRBV20-1 with TRBJ1-2; unclear D gene. The germline CDR1 and CDR2 sequences are DFQATT and SNEGSKA (reference sequence). CDR3 length: 12 residues. With 3 bases removed from V and 8 bases from J, the gap between germline ends came to 13 bases. Here the CDR3 reads CSASGMLRGYTF. The CDR3 DNA follows: TGCAGTGCTAGTGGCATGCTTCGGGGCTACACCTTC.

This chain connects TRBV30 to TRBJ2-5, with D perhaps matching TRBD1 (6 bases). There are 11 residues in the CDR3. The V and J ends lost 2 bases and 5 bases respectively, with 6 bases between them. Germline CDR1 reads GTSNPN; CDR2 reads SVGIG (reference sequence). The CDR3 DNA is TGTGCCTGGAGTAGGGGGGAGACCCAGTACTTC. Translating it yields CAWSRGETQYF.

The chain couples TRBV3-1 (or the pseudogene TRBV3-2) to TRBJ1-1, with TRBD1 matching 7 bases. The CDR3 runs to 15 residues. V dropped 5 bases and J dropped 0; count of bases not matched to a gene: 6. Germline CDR1 reads LGHDT; CDR2 reads YNNKEL (reference sequence). CDR3 loop: CASSVDRLLNTEAFF. The CDR3 region has the DNA TGTGCCAGCAGCGTGGACAGGTTGTTGAACACTGAAGCTTTCTTT.

This clone was detected only once. The V gene is TRBV11-3, the J gene TRBJ1-2; 10 bases agree with TRBD1. Losses at the gene ends were 5 bases for V and 4 bases for J; bases not matched to a gene: 7. The CDR3 is 15 amino acids. Looked up from germline, CDR1 is SGHNT and CDR2 is YENEEA. The CDR3 DNA follows: TGTGCCAGCAGCCCGAGCCGGGACAGGGGCTATGGCTACACCTTC. Protein: CASSPSRDRGYGYTF.